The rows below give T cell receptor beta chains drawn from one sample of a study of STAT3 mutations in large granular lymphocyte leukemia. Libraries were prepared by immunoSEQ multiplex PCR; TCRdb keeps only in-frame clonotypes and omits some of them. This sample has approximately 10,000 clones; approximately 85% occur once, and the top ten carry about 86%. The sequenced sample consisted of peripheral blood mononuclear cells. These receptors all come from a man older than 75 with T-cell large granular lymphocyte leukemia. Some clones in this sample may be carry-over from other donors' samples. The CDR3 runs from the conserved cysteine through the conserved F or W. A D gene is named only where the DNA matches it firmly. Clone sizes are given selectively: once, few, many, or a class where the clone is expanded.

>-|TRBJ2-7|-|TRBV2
CASSADYVSEQYF
TGTGCCAGCAGTGCTGACTACGTAAGCGAGCAGTACTTC
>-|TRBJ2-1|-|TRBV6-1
CASSARNNEQFF
TGTGCCAGCAGTGCACGAAACAATGAGCAGTTCTTC
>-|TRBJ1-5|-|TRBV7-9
CASSPGQPSQPQHF
TGTGCCAGCAGCCCTGGACAGCCGTCTCAGCCCCAGCATTTT
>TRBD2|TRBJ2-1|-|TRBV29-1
CSVGLGGTFNEQFF
TGCAGCGTTGGGTTGGGGGGGACGTTCAATGAGCAGTTCTTC
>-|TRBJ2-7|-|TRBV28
CASSTQDGSYEQYF
TGTGCCAGCAGTACCCAAGACGGATCCTACGAGCAGTACTTC
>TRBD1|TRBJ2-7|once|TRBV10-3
CAISENPTGRGYEQYF
TGTGCCATCAGTGAGAACCCGACAGGGAGAGGCTACGAGCAGTACTTC
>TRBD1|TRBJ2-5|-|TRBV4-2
CASSQGADRGRETQYF
TGTGCCAGCAGCCAAGGGGCGGACAGGGGGAGAGAGACCCAGTACTTC
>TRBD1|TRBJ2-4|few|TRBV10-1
CASSEPTGGALIQYF
TGCGCCAGCAGTGAGCCCACAGGGGGCGCCCTCATTCAGTACTTC
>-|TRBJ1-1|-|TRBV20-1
CSGLNTEAFF
TGCAGCGGGTTGAACACTGAAGCTTTCTTT
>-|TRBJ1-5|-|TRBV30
CAWSLTLGNQPQHF
TGTGCCTGGAGCCTTACATTGGGCAATCAGCCCCAGCATTTT
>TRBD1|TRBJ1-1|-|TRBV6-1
CASSLGQMNTEAFF
TGTGCCAGCAGTCTGGGACAGATGAACACTGAAGCTTTCTTT
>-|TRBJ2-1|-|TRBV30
CAWSVDWGSSYNEQFF
TGTGCCTGGAGTGTAGATTGGGGGAGCTCCTACAATGAGCAGTTCTTC
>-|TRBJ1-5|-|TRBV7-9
CASSPGPGANQPQHF
TGTGCCAGCAGCCCGGGACCAGGGGCGAATCAGCCCCAGCATTTT
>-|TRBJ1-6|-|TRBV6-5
CASSYWVGNGNSPLHF
TGTGCCAGCAGTTACTGGGTGGGAAATGGTAATTCACCCCTCCACTTT
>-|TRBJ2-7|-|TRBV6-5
CASSYGGTTSYEQYF
TGTGCCAGCAGTTACGGAGGGACAACTTCCTACGAGCAGTACTTC
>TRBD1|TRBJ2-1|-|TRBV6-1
CASPVRTGGAEQFF
TGTGCCAGCCCCGTTCGGACAGGGGGAGCTGAGCAGTTCTTC
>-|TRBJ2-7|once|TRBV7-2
CASSIAQGFYEQYF
TGTGCCAGCAGCATAGCTCAAGGGTTCTACGAGCAGTACTTC
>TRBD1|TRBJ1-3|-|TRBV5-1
CASSKRQGGSGNTIYF
TGCGCCAGCAGCAAAAGACAGGGCGGCTCTGGAAACACCATATATTTT
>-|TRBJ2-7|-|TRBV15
CATSRDAVSSYEQYF
TGTGCCACCAGCAGAGATGCAGTCAGCTCCTACGAGCAGTACTTC
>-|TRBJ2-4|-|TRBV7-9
CASSLSVDSPQYF
TGTGCCAGCAGCTTAAGCGTGGACAGTCCCCAGTACTTC
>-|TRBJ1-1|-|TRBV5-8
CASSLDLTGNMNTEAFF
TGTGCCAGCAGCTTGGACCTAACAGGGAATATGAACACTGAAGCTTTCTTT
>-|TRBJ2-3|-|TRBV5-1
CASSSGQFTSTDTQYF
TGCGCCAGCAGCTCCGGACAGTTCACTAGCACAGATACGCAGTATTTT
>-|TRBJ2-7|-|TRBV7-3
CASSSGTGYEQYF
TGTGCCAGCAGTAGCGGGACAGGGTACGAGCAGTACTTC
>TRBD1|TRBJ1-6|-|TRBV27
CASRKGTGYNSPLHF
TGTGCCAGCAGAAAGGGGACAGGTTATAATTCACCCCTCCACTTT
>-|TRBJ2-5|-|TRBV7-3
CASSSGRSGTETQYF
TGTGCCAGCAGCTCGGGACGGTCTGGGACGGAGACCCAGTACTTC
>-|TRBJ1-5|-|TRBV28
CASSLGGAATGRNQPQHF
TGTGCCAGCAGTTTAGGGGGCGCAGCGACTGGTCGAAATCAGCCCCAGCATTTT
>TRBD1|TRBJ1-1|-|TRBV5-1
CASSLAGTGQGITEAFF
TGCGCCAGCAGCTTGGCCGGGACTGGACAGGGGATCACTGAAGCTTTCTTT
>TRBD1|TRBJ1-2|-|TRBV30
CAWSETGFGYTF
TGTGCCTGGAGTGAGACAGGGTTTGGCTACACCTTC
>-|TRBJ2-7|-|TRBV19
CASRSVGQGSSYEQYF
TGTGCCAGTAGAAGTGTAGGGCAGGGGAGCTCCTACGAGCAGTACTTC
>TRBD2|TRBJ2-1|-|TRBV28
CASSLPPRGVNEQFF
TGTGCCAGCAGTTTGCCCCCCCGGGGGGTCAATGAGCAGTTCTTC
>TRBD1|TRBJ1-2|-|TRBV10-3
CAISGDRSLNYGYTF
TGTGCCATCAGTGGGGACAGGAGCCTTAACTATGGCTACACCTTC
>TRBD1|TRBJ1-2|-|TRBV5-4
CASSPGQGDGYTF
TGTGCCAGCAGCCCGGGACAGGGTGATGGCTACACCTTC
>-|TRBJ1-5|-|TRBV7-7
CASSLIGRTNSNQPQHF
TGTGCTAGCAGCTTAATCGGCAGGACGAATAGCAATCAGCCCCAGCATTTT
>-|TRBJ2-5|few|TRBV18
CASSPDLQETQYF
TGTGCCAGCTCACCTGACCTCCAAGAGACCCAGTACTTC
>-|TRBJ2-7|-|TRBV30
CAWSTGRRFEQYF
TGTGCCTGGAGCACAGGACGCCGCTTCGAGCAGTACTTC
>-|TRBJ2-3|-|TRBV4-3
CASSLQIRTETSTDTQYF
TGCGCCAGCAGCCTACAAATACGGACAGAGACTAGCACAGATACGCAGTATTTT
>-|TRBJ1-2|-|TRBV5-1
CASSQDGDYGYTF
TGCGCCAGCAGCCAGGACGGAGACTATGGCTACACCTTC
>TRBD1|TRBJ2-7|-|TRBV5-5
CASSQPRTGYYEQYF
TGTGCCAGCTCACAACCCCGGACAGGTTACTACGAGCAGTACTTC
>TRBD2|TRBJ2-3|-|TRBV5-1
CASSWTSGVRTDTQYF
TGCGCCAGCAGCTGGACTAGCGGGGTCCGCACAGATACGCAGTATTTT
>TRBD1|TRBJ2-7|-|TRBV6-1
CASSEVGTGIYEQYF
TGTGCCAGCAGTGAAGTGGGGACAGGGATCTACGAGCAGTACTTC
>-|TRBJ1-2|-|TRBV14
CASSQGNEAPSYGYTF
TGTGCCAGCAGCCAAGGTAACGAGGCCCCCTCATATGGCTACACCTTC
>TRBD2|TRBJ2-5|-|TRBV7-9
CASSLGLAGARSGSQYF
TGTGCCAGCAGCTTAGGACTAGCGGGGGCCAGGTCGGGGAGCCAGTACTTC
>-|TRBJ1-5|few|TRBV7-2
CASSFTYSNQPQHF
TGTGCCAGCAGCTTCACGTATAGCAATCAGCCCCAGCATTTT
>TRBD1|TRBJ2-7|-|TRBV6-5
CASSYQGTGSFYEQYF
TGTGCCAGCAGTTACCAAGGGACAGGGTCTTTCTACGAGCAGTACTTC
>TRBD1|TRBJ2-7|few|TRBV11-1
CASSWEQGGEQYF
TGTGCCAGCAGCTGGGAACAGGGGGGTGAGCAGTACTTC
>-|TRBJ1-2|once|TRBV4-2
CASSQPSGVSYGYTF
TGTGCCAGCAGCCAACCCTCGGGAGTCAGCTATGGCTACACCTTC
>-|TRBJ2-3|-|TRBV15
CATDEQGFADTQYF
TGTGCCACCGATGAGCAGGGGTTCGCAGATACGCAGTATTTT
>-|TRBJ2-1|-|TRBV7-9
CASSRTGAAGGNEQFF
TGTGCCAGCAGCCGGACGGGGGCAGCCGGTGGAAATGAGCAGTTCTTC
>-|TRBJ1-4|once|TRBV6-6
CASLQIATNEKLFF
TGTGCCAGTTTACAGATTGCAACTAATGAAAAACTGTTTTTT
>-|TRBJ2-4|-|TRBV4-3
CASSQDSGGSAKNIQYF
TGCGCCAGCAGCCAAGATTCTGGGGGATCAGCCAAAAACATTCAGTACTTC
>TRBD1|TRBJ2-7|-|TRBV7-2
CASSPGTGSVEQYF
TGTGCCAGCAGCCCCGGGACAGGGTCGGTCGAGCAGTACTTC
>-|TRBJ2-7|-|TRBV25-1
CASLAAGSGEQYF
TGTGCCAGCCTTGCAGCGGGTTCCGGCGAGCAGTACTTC
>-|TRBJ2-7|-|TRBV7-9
CASSLALRPEQYF
TGTGCCAGCAGCTTAGCCCTCCGGCCCGAGCAGTACTTC
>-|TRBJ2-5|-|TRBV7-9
CASSLSKGRGEQETQYF
TGTGCCAGCAGCTTATCGAAGGGGCGAGGGGAGCAAGAGACCCAGTACTTC
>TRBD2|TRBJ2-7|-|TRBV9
CASSVAGTSSEQYF
TGTGCCAGCAGCGTAGCTGGGACTAGCAGCGAGCAGTACTTC
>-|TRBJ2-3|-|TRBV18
CASSRVSAADTQYF
TGTGCCAGCTCCCGTGTCAGCGCCGCAGATACGCAGTATTTT
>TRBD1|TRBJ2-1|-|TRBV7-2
CASSLRGQIYNEQFF
TGTGCCAGCAGCTTAAGGGGACAGATTTACAATGAGCAGTTCTTC